These T cell receptor beta chains were read from a single sample in a study of identical twins. TCRdb fed the 5' RACE reads into MiXCR, producing one record per CDR3 protein. The sample yields about 300,000 distinct CDR3 sequences, 9% to 15% seen once. The sample was also linked to a second study, of yellow fever vaccine responses in identical twins.

Sequences were obtained from CD8+ T cells sorted from blood. These receptors were taken from a woman younger than 35 in good health. Both conserved end residues are part of each CDR3. A D gene is named only where the DNA matches it firmly. Rows may omit the clone size; those that give it use once, few, many or a size class.

v_gene,d_gene,abundance,j_gene,CDR3aa
TRBV15,TRBD2,many,TRBJ2-1,CATSRVSGGSFYEQFF
TRBV25-1,NA,NA,TRBJ1-1,CASSDRGWGLGTEAFF
TRBV12-3/TRBV12-4,NA,NA,TRBJ2-2,CASSSWGDNTGELFF
TRBV6-1,TRBD1,many,TRBJ1-5,CASSLGQASNQPQHF
TRBV7-9,NA,NA,TRBJ1-2,CASSFVGGWYGYTF
TRBV3-1,NA,many,TRBJ2-3,CASSQDGGTDTQYF
TRBV20-1,NA,few,TRBJ2-2,CSARDYLNTGELFF
TRBV5-1,TRBD2,NA,TRBJ2-1,CASSFQRGANEQFF
TRBV12-5,TRBD1,few,TRBJ2-2,CASGPQGRGELFF
TRBV11-2,NA,few,TRBJ2-1,CASRYADSEQFF
TRBV5-5,NA,many,TRBJ2-1,CASSLEGLEQFF